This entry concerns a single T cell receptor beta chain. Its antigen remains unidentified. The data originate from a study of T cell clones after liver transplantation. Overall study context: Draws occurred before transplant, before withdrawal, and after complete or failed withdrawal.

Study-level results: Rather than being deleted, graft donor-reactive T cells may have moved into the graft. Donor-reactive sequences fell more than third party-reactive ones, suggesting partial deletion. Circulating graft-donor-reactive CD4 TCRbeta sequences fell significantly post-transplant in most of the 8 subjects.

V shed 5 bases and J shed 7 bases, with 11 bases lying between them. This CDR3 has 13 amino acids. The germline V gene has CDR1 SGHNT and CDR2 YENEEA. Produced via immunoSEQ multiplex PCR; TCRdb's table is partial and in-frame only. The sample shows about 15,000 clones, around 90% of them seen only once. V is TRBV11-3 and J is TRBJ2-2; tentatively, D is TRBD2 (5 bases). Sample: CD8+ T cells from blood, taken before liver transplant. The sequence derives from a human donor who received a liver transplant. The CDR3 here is CASSGPEDGELFF. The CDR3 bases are TGTGCCAGCAGCGGACCGGAGGACGGGGAGCTGTTTTTT.